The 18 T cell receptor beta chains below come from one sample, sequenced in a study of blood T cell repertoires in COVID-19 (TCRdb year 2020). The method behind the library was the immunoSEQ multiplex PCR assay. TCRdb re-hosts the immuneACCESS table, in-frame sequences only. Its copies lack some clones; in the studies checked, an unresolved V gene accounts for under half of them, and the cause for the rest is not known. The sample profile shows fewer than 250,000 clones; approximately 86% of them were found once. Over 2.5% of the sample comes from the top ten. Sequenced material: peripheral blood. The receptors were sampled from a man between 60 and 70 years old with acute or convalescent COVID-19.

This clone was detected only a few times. This CDR3 reads CATSRDEGRRSRSYNSPLHF. CDR3 bases: TGTGCCACCAGCAGAGACGAGGGCAGAAGAAGTCGCTCCTATAATTCACCCCTCCACTTT. The rearrangement links TRBV15 to TRBJ1-6; D is undetermined. V lost 0 bases and J 0 bases, leaving 18 bases between the germline ends. Germline V lookup: CDR1 LNHNV, CDR2 YYDKDF (reference sequence). This CDR3 is built from 20 residues.

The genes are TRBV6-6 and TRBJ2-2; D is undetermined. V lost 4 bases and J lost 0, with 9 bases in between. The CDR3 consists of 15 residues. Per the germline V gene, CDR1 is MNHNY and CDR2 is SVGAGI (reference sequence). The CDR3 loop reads CASSSRRTNTGELFF. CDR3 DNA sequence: TGTGCCAGCAGTTCCCGGCGGACGAACACCGGGGAGCTGTTTTTT.

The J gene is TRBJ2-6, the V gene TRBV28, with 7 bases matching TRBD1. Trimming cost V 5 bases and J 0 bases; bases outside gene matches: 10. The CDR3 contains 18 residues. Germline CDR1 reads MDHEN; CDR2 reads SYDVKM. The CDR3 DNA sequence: TGTGCCAGCAGTCCTCAGACAGGGCTGGGCTCTGGGGCCAACGTCCTGACTTTC. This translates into CASSPQTGLGSGANVLTF.

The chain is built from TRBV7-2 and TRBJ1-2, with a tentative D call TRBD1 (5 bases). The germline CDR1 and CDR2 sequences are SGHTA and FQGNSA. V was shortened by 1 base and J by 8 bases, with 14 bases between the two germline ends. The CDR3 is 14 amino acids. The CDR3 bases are TGTGCCAGCAGCTTAGGTGGGGCAGGGAAAGGCTACACCTTC. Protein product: CASSLGGAGKGYTF.

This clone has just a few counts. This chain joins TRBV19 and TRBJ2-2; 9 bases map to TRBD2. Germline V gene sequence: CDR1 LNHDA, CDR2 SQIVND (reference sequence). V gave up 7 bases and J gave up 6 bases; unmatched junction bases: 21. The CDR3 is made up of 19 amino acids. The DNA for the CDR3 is TGTGCCAGTACCCCCCGGTGGGGCGGGGGGGGAGGTTTGGCCGGGGAGCTGTTTTTT. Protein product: CASTPRWGGGGGLAGELFF.

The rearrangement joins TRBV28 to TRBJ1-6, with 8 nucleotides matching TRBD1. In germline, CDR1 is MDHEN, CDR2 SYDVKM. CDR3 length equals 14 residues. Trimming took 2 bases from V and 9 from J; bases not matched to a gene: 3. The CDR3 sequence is CASSLRQGSSPLHF. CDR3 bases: TGTGCCAGCAGTTTAAGACAGGGGAGTTCACCCCTCCACTTT.

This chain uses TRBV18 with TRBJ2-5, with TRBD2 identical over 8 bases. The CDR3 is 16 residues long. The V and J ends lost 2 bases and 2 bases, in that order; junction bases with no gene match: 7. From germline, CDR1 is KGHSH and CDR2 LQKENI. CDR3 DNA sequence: TGTGCCAGCTCACCATTGGTAGCGGGGCAACAAGAGACCCAGTACTTC. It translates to CASSPLVAGQQETQYF.

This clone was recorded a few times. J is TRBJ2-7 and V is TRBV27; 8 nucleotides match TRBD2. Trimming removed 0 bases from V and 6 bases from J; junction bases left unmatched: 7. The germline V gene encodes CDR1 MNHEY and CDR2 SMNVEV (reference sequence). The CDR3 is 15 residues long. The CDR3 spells CASSLSHGGEREQYF. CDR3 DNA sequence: TGTGCCAGCAGTTTATCCCACGGGGGGGAGCGCGAGCAGTACTTC.

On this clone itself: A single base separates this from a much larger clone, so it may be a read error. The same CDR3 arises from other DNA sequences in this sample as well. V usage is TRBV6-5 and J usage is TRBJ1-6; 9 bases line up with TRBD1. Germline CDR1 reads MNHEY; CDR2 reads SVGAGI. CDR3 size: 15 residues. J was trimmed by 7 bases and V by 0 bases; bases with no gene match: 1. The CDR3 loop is CASSYSGQGNSPLHF. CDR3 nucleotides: TGTGCCAGCAGTTACTCGGGACAGGGCAATTCACCCCTCCACTTT.

CDR3 in amino acids: CASSLGTTSGYNEQFF. In nucleotides, the CDR3 is TGTGCCAGCAGCTTGGGAACCACTAGCGGCTACAATGAGCAGTTCTTC. The chain carries TRBV5-6 and TRBJ2-1; 8 nucleotides agree with TRBD2. The V and J ends lost 0 bases and 3 bases, in that order; junction bases with no gene match: 5. The CDR3 has 16 amino acids. CDR1 SGHDT and CDR2 YYEEEE come from the germline V gene.

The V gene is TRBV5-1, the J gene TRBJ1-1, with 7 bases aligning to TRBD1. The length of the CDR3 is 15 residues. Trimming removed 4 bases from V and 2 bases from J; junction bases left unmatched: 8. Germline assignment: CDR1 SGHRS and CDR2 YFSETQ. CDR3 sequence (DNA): TGCGCCAGCAGCCAAAGGACAGGATCAAACACTGAAGCTTTCTTT. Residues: CASSQRTGSNTEAFF.

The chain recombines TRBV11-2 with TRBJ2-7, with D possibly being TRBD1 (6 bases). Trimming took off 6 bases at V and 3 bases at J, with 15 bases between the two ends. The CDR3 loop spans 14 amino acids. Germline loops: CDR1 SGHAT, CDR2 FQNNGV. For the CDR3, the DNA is TGTGCCAGCAGGAAACAGGGAAGTGGCTACGAGCAGTACTTC. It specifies CASRKQGSGYEQYF.

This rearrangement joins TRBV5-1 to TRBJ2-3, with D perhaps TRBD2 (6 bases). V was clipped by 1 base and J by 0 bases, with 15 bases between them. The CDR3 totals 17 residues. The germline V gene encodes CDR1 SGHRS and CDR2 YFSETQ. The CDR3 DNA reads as TGCGCCAGCAGCTTGTTGGCGGGACCTCTCAGCACAGATACGCAGTATTTT. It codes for CASSLLAGPLSTDTQYF. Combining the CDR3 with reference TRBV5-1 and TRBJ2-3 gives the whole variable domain KAGVTQTPRYLIKTRGQQVTLSCSPISGHRSVSWYQQTPGQGLQFLFEYFSETQRNKGNFPGRFSGRQFSNSRSEMNVSTLELGDSALYLCASSLLAGPLSTDTQYFGPGTRLTVL.

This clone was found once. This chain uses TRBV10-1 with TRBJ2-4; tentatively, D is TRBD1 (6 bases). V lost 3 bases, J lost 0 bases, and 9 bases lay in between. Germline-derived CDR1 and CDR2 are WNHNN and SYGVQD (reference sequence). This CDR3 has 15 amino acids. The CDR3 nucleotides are TGCGCCAGCAGTGATAAAGGGGGAGCCAAAAACATTCAGTACTTC. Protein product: CASSDKGGAKNIQYF.

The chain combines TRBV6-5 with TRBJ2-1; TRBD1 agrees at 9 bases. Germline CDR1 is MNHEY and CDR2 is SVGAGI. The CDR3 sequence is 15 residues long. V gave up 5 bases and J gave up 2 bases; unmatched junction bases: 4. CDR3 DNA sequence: TGTGCCAGCAGTCCTCGGACAGGGGCCTACAATGAGCAGTTCTTC. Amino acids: CASSPRTGAYNEQFF.

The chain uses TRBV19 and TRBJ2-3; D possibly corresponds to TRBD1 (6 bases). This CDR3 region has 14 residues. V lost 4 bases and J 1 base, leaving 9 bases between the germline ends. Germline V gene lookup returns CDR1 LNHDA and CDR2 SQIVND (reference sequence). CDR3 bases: TGTGCCAGTAGTACCAGGACAGGCACAGATACGCAGTATTTT. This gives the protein CASSTRTGTDTQYF.

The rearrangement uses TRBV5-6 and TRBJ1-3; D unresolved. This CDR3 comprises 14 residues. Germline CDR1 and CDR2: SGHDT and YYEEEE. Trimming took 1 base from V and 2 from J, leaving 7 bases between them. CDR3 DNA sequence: TGTGCCAGCAGCTTGCCGACACCTGGAAACACCATATATTTT. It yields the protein CASSLPTPGNTIYF.

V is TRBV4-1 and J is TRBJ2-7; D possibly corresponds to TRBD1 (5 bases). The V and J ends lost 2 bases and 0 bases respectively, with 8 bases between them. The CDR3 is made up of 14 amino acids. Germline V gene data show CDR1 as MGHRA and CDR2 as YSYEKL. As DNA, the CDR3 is TGCGCCAGCAGCCAACCGACAGCCTCCTACGAGCAGTACTTC. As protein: CASSQPTASYEQYF.